A selection of T cell receptor beta chains follows, all from one sample in a study of vaccination effects on CD4 cells after COVID-19. The protocol was immunoSEQ multiplex PCR, while the TCRdb copy is restricted to in-frame clones and leaves out a portion. The sample contains around 69,000 clones, about 74% of which appear only once. Antigens for these TCRs are unknown. The source was CD4+ T cells from PBMCs cultured with HCoV-229E spike peptides, collected after COVID-19 vaccination. All receptors come from a human donor who received a COVID-19 vaccine. Both conserved end residues are trimmed from each CDR3. Fields, in order: V gene, CDR3 length, CDR3 protein.

TRBV6-1,12,ASSESLLEGPQH
TRBV18,13,ASSLSGGGPETQY
TRBV2,13,ASSEAGGKGGELF
TRBV19,17,ASSVRTSGGPLNTGELF
TRBV5-1,12,ASSLDWGYTEAF
TRBV11-2,12,ASSPVRSYNEQF
TRBV10-3,15,AISKMTSGGSVDTQY
TRBV4-1,13,ASSQALSDGNTIY
TRBV5-1,13,ASSSRTPTNEKLF
TRBV7-9,14,ASSLGGAGAYNEQF
TRBV5-1,14,ASSFDRAGPTDTQY
TRBV7-9,11,ASSLNNRYGYT
TRBV19,12,ASRGQAMNTEAF
TRBV2,14,ASSDPTPGRGSPLH
TRBV24-1,11,ATSAGVGSPLH
TRBV28,11,ASGEGGNYGYT
TRBV19,13,ASVTAGPNSQPQH
TRBV5-1,13,ASSLAGQDYNEQF
TRBV19,12,ASSIRATDGELF
TRBV5-1,11,ASSPPSTDTQY
TRBV28,14,ASSLFAGTGGTEAF
TRBV5-5,10,ASSRPDGPLH
TRBV2,11,ASSALTNEKLF
TRBV5-1,15,ASSPLGTTVLHDTQY
TRBV24-1,16,ATQGPGLAGGLTGELF
TRBV6-5,12,ASRRTGGTGELF
TRBV19,13,ASSRQSSGANVLT
TRBV28,16,ASSLLGLAGEIRDTQY
TRBV4-3,10,ASSQDYYGYT
TRBV19,12,ASGTGVSGNTIY
TRBV6-5,11,ASSFGQEGEQF
TRBV20-1,11,SASVSGGNEQF
TRBV7-9,13,ASSLGDIGQETQY
TRBV4-1,12,ASSQPLTDTEAF
TRBV7-9,15,ASSLQGRGQMRETQY
TRBV24-1,13,ATSGFRDSQETQY
TRBV7-8,14,ASRGQGQGNTGELF
TRBV28,12,ASSFTGPGGTQY
TRBV24-1,15,ATSDRTSGGAYNEQF
TRBV6-2/TRBV6-3,13,ASSYRSSGTDTQY
TRBV30,12,AWSPTAFNEKLF
TRBV4-3,14,ASSPRTGSSTDTQY
TRBV9,12,ASSATPSGNTIY
TRBV6-5,14,ASSYTSLDINQPQH
TRBV7-2,12,ASSLGRGFETQY
TRBV27,13,ASRSGGQGNYGYT
TRBV18,11,ASSLTTGYGYT
TRBV15,15,ATSRDLAGTSTDTQY
TRBV2,12,ASSGDRGLNIQY
TRBV14,11,ASSQENTGELF